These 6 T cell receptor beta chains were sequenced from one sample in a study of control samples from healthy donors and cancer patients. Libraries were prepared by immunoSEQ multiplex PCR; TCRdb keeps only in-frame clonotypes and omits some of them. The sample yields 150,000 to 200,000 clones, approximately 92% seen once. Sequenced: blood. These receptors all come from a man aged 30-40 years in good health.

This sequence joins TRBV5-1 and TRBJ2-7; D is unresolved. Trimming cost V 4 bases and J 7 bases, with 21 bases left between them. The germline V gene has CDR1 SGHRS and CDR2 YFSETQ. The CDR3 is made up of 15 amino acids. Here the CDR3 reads CASSPLPDSRYEQYF. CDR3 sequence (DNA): TGCGCCAGCAGCCCCCTCCCGGATAGCCGTTATGAGCAGTACTTC. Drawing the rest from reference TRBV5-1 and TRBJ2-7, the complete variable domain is KAGVTQTPRYLIKTRGQQVTLSCSPISGHRSVSWYQQTPGQGLQFLFEYFSETQRNKGNFPGRFSGRQFSNSRSEMNVSTLELGDSALYLCASSPLPDSRYEQYFGPGTRLTVT.

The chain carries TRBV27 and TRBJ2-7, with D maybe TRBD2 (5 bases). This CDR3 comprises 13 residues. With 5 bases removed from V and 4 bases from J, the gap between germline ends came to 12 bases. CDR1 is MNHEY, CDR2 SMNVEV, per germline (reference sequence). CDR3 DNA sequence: TGTGCCAGCAGTAGCGGACTTGCTTACGAGCAGTACTTC. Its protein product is CASSSGLAYEQYF.

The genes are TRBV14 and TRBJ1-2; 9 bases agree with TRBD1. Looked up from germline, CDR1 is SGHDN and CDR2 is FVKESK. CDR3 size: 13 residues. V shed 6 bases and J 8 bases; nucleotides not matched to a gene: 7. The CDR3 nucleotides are TGTGCCAGCAGGGCACAGGGGGCAGGAGGCTACACCTTC. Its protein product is CASRAQGAGGYTF.

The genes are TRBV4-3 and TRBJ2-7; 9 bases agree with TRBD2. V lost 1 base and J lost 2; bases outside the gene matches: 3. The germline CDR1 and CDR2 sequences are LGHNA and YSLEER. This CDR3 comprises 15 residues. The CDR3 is CASSQVLAGTYEQYF. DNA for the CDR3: TGCGCCAGCAGCCAAGTCCTAGCGGGGACCTACGAGCAGTACTTC.

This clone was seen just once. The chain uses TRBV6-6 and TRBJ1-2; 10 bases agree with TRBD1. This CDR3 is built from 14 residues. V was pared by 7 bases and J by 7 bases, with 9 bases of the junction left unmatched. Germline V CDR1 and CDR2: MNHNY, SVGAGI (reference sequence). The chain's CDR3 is CASTQATGGSGYTF. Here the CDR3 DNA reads TGTGCCAGCACCCAGGCGACAGGGGGCTCTGGCTACACCTTC.

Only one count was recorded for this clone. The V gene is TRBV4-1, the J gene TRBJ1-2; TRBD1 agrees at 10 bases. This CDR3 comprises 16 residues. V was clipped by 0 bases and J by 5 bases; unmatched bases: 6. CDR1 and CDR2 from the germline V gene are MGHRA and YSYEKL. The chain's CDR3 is CASSQDAGQGSYGYTF. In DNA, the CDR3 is TGCGCCAGCAGCCAAGATGCGGGACAGGGGTCGTATGGCTACACCTTC.